This TCR beta chain was identified during a study of cytomegalovirus exposure and HLA in healthy donors. Only a few counts were recorded for this clone. The target antigen is unknown. CDR3 length equals 16 residues. The germline V gene encodes CDR1 SGHAT and CDR2 FQDESV (reference sequence). V lost 2 bases and J lost 2, with 10 bases in between. A multiplex PCR was run with 60 Vbeta primers and 13 Jbeta primers. Assay: immunoSEQ multiplex PCR; the TCRdb copy retains only in-frame clones and omits some. The sample has 150,000 to 200,000 clones; roughly 80% are singletons. Study observations and caveats: In presence/absence analyses, roughly uniform sequencing depth across donors was assumed.

Sequencing was done on a sample of PBMCs. The receptor was isolated from a male donor in good health and CMV-seronegative. J is TRBJ2-6 and V is TRBV11-1; tentatively, D is TRBD2 (6 bases). In DNA form, the CDR3 reads TGTGCCAGCAGCTTACTTCGCGGGGCTGGGGCCAACGTCCTGACTTTC. Its translation is CASSLLRGAGANVLTF.